Listed below are T cell receptor beta chains from one sample, sequenced in a study of neurological immune-mediated disorders. Using its own MiXCR run on the 5' RACE reads, TCRdb lists one record per CDR3 protein. The sample carries about 52,000 distinct CDR3 sequences, 3.8% recorded once. Sequences were obtained from PBMCs. The receptors stem from a man in his 60s with multiple sclerosis. The CDR3 runs from the conserved cysteine through the conserved F or W. D genes are given only for firm matches. Some rows mark clone size as missing; the rest say once, few, many or name a class of expanded clone.

clone size	V gene	J gene	D gene	CDR3 protein	CDR3 DNA
many	TRBV24-1	TRBJ1-5	-	CATSDPGDQPQHF	TGTGCCACCAGTGATCCTGGAGATCAGCCCCAGCATTTT
many	TRBV20-1	TRBJ1-1	TRBD1	CSARQGRVGDTEAFF	TGCAGTGCAAGACAGGGGAGGGTTGGGGACACTGAAGCTTTCTTT
many	TRBV6-5	TRBJ2-1	TRBD2	CASTGTSGGNWQFF	TGTGCCAGCACTGGGACTAGCGGGGGAAATTGGCAGTTCTTC
many	TRBV29-1	TRBJ1-2	-	CSVVDSEVDYGYTF	TGCAGCGTAGTGGACAGCGAGGTGGACTATGGCTACACCTTC
many	TRBV24-1	TRBJ2-2	-	CATSDPRQDAANTGELFF	TGTGCCACCAGTGATCCACGACAGGACGCCGCGAACACCGGGGAGCTGTTTTTT
many	TRBV9	TRBJ1-2	-	CASSSPGGGGGYGYTF	TGTGCCAGCAGCTCCCCGGGAGGGGGAGGCGGCTATGGCTACACCTTC
many	TRBV5-1	TRBJ1-1	TRBD1	CASSPLGQGPNTEAFF	TGCGCCAGCAGCCCACTCGGACAGGGACCTAACACTGAAGCTTTCTTT
many	TRBV19	TRBJ2-1	TRBD1	CASSGRGTGQNEQFF	TGTGCCAGTAGCGGCCGAGGGACAGGGCAGAATGAGCAGTTCTTC
few	TRBV24-1	TRBJ1-2	TRBD1	CATSDHVTGVDGYTF	TGTGCCACCAGTGACCACGTGACAGGGGTCGATGGCTACACCTTC
many	TRBV20-1	TRBJ1-6	TRBD1	CSAGRFVGGRGDNSPLHF	TGCAGTGCTGGCAGGTTTGTCGGCGGCAGGGGGGATAATTCACCCCTCCACTTT
many	TRBV5-1	TRBJ1-1	-	CASSLVTPGPSMNTEAFF	TGCGCCAGCAGCTTAGTCACCCCGGGCCCCTCAATGAACACTGAAGCTTTCTTT
many	TRBV20-1	TRBJ1-1	-	CRTRGENTEAFF	TGCAGAACGAGGGGGGAGAACACTGAAGCTTTCTTT
many	TRBV5-1	TRBJ1-1	-	CASSYGRNTEAFF	TGCGCCAGCAGTTACGGACGTAACACTGAAGCTTTCTTT
-	TRBV20-1	TRBJ1-5	-	CSARGDQPQHF	TGCAGTGCTAGAGGCGACCAGCCCCAGCATTTT
many	TRBV15	TRBJ2-2	-	CATSREQGGTGELFF	TGTGCCACCAGCAGAGAACAGGGGGGGACCGGGGAGCTGTTTTTT
many	TRBV7-9	TRBJ2-1	-	CASSLTSYNEQFF	TGTGCCAGCAGCCTGACTAGCTACAATGAGCAGTTCTTC
many	TRBV7-6	TRBJ2-2	TRBD1	CASSSIPPGQVVPGELFF	TGTGCCAGCAGCTCAATCCCACCGGGACAGGTAGTGCCCGGGGAGCTGTTTTTT
many	TRBV6-1	TRBJ2-7	-	CASSEAVGVFYEQYF	TGTGCCAGCAGTGAAGCGGTGGGGGTCTTCTACGAGCAGTACTTC
many	TRBV10-1	TRBJ2-7	-	CASSEPGGEQYF	TGCGCCAGCAGTGAGCCCGGAGGGGAGCAGTACTTC
many	TRBV20-1	TRBJ1-5	-	CSTFGGNQPQHF	TGCAGTACTTTCGGGGGAAATCAGCCCCAGCATTTT
many	TRBV20-1	TRBJ2-4	TRBD2	CSATPRLAVIQYF	TGCAGTGCCACCCCCCGACTAGCGGTCATTCAGTACTTC
many	TRBV6-6	TRBJ1-5	-	CASSYGGALSNQPQHF	TGTGCCAGCAGTTACGGGGGGGCGCTGAGCAATCAGCCCCAGCATTTT
many	TRBV5-6	TRBJ2-7	-	CASSLQPSEQYF	TGTGCCAGCAGCTTGCAGCCTAGCGAGCAGTACTTC
many	TRBV20-1	TRBJ1-5	TRBD1	CSAGQGKDQPQHF	TGCAGTGCTGGACAGGGGAAGGATCAGCCCCAGCATTTT
many	TRBV5-5	TRBJ1-2	-	CASSYLTDGDYTF	TGTGCCAGCAGCTACCTGACAGACGGGGACTACACCTTC
many	TRBV29-1	TRBJ1-1	-	CSVQGVMNTEAFF	TGCAGCGTACAGGGTGTGATGAACACTGAAGCTTTCTTT
many	TRBV24-1	TRBJ2-2	-	CASSRGGANTGELFF	TGTGCCTCATCTCGGGGCGGGGCAAACACCGGGGAGCTGTTTTTT
many	TRBV20-1	TRBJ1-1	-	CSARAGVEEAFF	TGCAGTGCTAGAGCAGGTGTAGAGGAAGCTTTCTTT
many	TRBV14	TRBJ1-1	-	CASSPLGTAFEAFF	TGTGCCAGCAGCCCTCTCGGGACTGCTTTTGAAGCTTTCTTT
medium-sized	TRBV7-8	TRBJ2-5	-	CASSLGGFRETQYF	TGTGCCAGCAGCTTAGGGGGGTTTCGGGAGACCCAGTACTTC
many	TRBV20-1	TRBJ2-1	-	CSANSYNEQFF	TGCAGTGCCAACAGCTACAATGAGCAGTTCTTC
many	TRBV6-9	TRBJ2-2	-	CATTSGELFF	TGTGCCACCACCTCTGGGGAGCTGTTTTTT
many	TRBV20-1	TRBJ2-1	TRBD2	CSANDWARGSGTSGSYSEQFF	TGCAGTGCCAACGACTGGGCCCGTGGGTCCGGGACTAGCGGGAGTTATAGTGAGCAGTTCTTC
many	TRBV4-1	TRBJ1-2	-	CASSQEGVGGYTF	TGCGCCAGCAGCCAGGAAGGGGTTGGTGGCTACACCTTC
many	TRBV20-1	TRBJ1-3	-	CSASFIGSGNTIYF	TGCAGTGCTAGTTTCATCGGCTCTGGAAACACCATATATTTT
many	TRBV3-1	TRBJ2-7	TRBD1	CASSYRQGSYEQYF	TGTGCCAGCAGCTACCGACAGGGATCCTACGAGCAGTACTTC
many	TRBV3-1	TRBJ1-2	-	CASSQAAYGYTF	TGTGCCAGCAGCCAGGCGGCTTATGGCTACACCTTC
many	TRBV7-3	TRBJ2-2	-	CASSYGGQNTGELFF	TGTGCCAGCAGCTACGGAGGACAAAACACCGGGGAGCTGTTTTTT
many	TRBV15	TRBJ1-1	-	CATSRKGGRDAEAFF	TGTGCCACCAGCAGGAAGGGAGGGAGGGACGCTGAAGCTTTCTTT
many	TRBV5-1	TRBJ2-1	TRBD2	CASSPTSARYNEQFF	TGCGCCAGCAGCCCAACTAGCGCGCGATACAATGAGCAGTTCTTC
many	TRBV20-1	TRBJ2-3	TRBD1	CSASDRDRSLTDTQYF	TGCAGTGCTAGTGACCGGGACAGGTCGCTTACAGATACGCAGTATTTT
-	TRBV7-9	TRBJ2-1	-	CASSLMGSYNEQFF	TGTGCCAGCAGCTTAATGGGTTCCTACAATGAGCAGTTCTTC
many	TRBV12-3/TRBV12-4	TRBJ1-1	-	CASSLARVTEAFF	TGTGCCAGCAGTTTAGCGCGGGTCACTGAAGCTTTCTTT
many	TRBV7-2	TRBJ2-3	-	CASSLSRATDTQYF	TGTGCCAGCAGCCTGTCTCGGGCAACAGATACGCAGTATTTT
-	TRBV20-1	TRBJ1-4	TRBD1	CSAGTAEGAGKLFF	TGCAGTGCCGGCACCGCCGAGGGGGCGGGAAAACTGTTTTTT